This TCR beta chain was identified in a study of Japanese encephalitis immunity and Zika vaccine responses (dated by TCRdb to the early 2020s). Study-level background: Included participants received three 5.0 ug doses of alum-adjuvanted ZPIV at weeks 0, 4 and 28. Two to three months ahead of the first ZPIV dose, roughly 11 participants were given JEV vaccine (IXIARO) as a two-dose regimen with the doses 28 days apart. Before ZPIV, approximately eleven participants got a single dose of YFV vaccine (YF-VAX), while fewer than 10 participants were flavivirus-naive. For TCR sequencing, over five representative participants were chosen from each pre-vaccination group, with samples at week 0 (after pre-vaccination, before ZPIV) and week 52. TCR repertoires from three flavivirus-naive individuals were also analyzed at weeks 2, 6 and 52 after the start of ZPIV vaccination. Stimulations used ZIKV structural-protein peptide pools split into flavivirus-conserved and non-conserved sets, or JEV or YFV peptides matching the pre-vaccination. The ZIKV peptides, 15-mers that overlapped by 11 residues, were chosen for containing NetMHCpan/NetMHCII-predicted epitopes with affinity below 50 nM. The study tested whether prior Japanese encephalitis virus (JEV) or yellow fever virus (YFV) vaccination shaped CD4 T cell responses to the Zika vaccine. On the study overall, not on this receptor specifically: CD8 T cell responses to ZIKV peptide pools were of very low magnitude and seen in only a few individuals. JEV-pre-vaccinated donors showed higher repertoire similarity across time-points and stimulations than YFV-pre-vaccinated donors, indicating more clonotypes common to ZIKV and JEV stimulation. Sample size limitations prevented peptide-pool deconvolution, so the individual peptides driving cross-reactive responses were not identified. In JEV-pre-vaccinated donors, the repertoire richness of CD4 T cells responding to conserved ZIKV epitopes dropped significantly after ZPIV. Samples were clustered by participant, with no similarity observed between individuals, suggesting that no public TCRs were detected. Only a subset of trial participants with three doses and adequate samples was analyzed, not the entire vaccinated cohort.

In the case of this clonotype: No base-level quality is on record; no much larger clone is a single base apart.

The library relied on 5' RACE. TCRbeta libraries were pooled in proportion to their sorted cell numbers before sequencing. Total RNA was extracted from the sorted cells with RNAzol RT, and cDNA was synthesized using an oligo(dT) primer and a template-switching oligo. The TCRbeta V-CDR3-J region was amplified by PCR with Kapa HiFi between a SMARTer oligo primer and a TCRbeta constant-region primer. A second PCR attached Illumina adaptors and sample-specific index barcodes, followed by HighPrep bead cleanup and Bioanalyzer confirmation of a band of roughly 650 bp. Sequencing of the libraries was done on an Illumina MiSeq using 2x151 bp paired-end reads. On the study's bioinformatics: An in-house Java program demultiplexed the reads, while MiXCR assigned TCRbeta annotations and counted clonotypes. Repertoire overlap was measured with Morisita-Horn indices from the R package vegan, along with UPGMA clustering and Circos plots of recurring clonotypes. Shannon diversity and richness were normalized to the maximum possible value based on input cell numbers, so that values between 0 and 1 were obtained. CDR3beta sequences were aligned using MUSCLE, distances were calculated using SeqinR, and multidimensional scaling was plotted in R. The public sequencing data were trimmed at Q25 with fastp and processed into clonotypes with MiXCR by TCRdb, which kept only in-frame beta chains. Each entry is one CDR3 protein sequence, shown with its most common DNA and genes. The V and J calls here are based on TCRdb, not the publication. For this sample there are approximately 150 distinct CDR3 sequences; about 34% appear just once. The ten biggest clones cover 75% to 90% of the sample.

PBMCs were stained with CellTrace CFSE and grown for 5 to 7 days in RPMI containing around 7.7% human serum and peptide pools at approximately 0.99 ug/mL each. Unfixed proliferating CD4 T cells were sorted on a BD FACSAria as live CD56-CD19-CD16-CD3+CD4+ CFSE-low cells. Enrolled adults were healthy and seronegative for ZIKV, JEV, YFV, DENV and WNV by microneutralization screening. Samples were obtained from a phase 1, double-blinded, randomized, placebo-controlled trial of an alum-adjuvanted Zika purified-inactivated virus (ZPIV) vaccine. Peripheral blood mononuclear cells were isolated using a standard procedure and then kept frozen in liquid nitrogen until they were used. Sequences LGHNA (CDR1) and YNFKEQ (CDR2) are obtained from the germline V gene. From cysteine to phenylalanine, the CDR3 is 14 amino acids long. Only the CDR3 DNA is retained, 42 bases long and in frame from the first base. Cut back by 0 bases and 10 bases, the V and J ends lie 13 bases apart.

The clonotype was recovered from an adult woman who received an inactivated Zika virus vaccine. The sequence is built from TRBV4-2 and TRBJ2-1; the D gene identity is not certain. The sample here was antigen-activated CD4+ T cells from blood, cultured, taken during a Zika inactivated vaccine study. This receptor has the CDR3 CASSQDAPLGEQFF. The bases are TGTGCCAGCAGCCAAGACGCCCCCCTTGGGGAGCAGTTCTTC.